These 13 T cell receptor beta chains came from one sample sequenced in a study of cytomegalovirus exposure and HLA in healthy donors. Primers for the PCR totalled 60 Vbeta and 13 Jbeta. Produced via immunoSEQ multiplex PCR; TCRdb's table is partial and in-frame only. The sample shows 80,000 or so clones, 55% to 85% of them seen only once. Sequencing was performed on PBMCs. These TCRs come from a woman in her forties in good health and CMV-seropositive.

The count of this clone is one. This chain uses TRBV7-9 with TRBJ1-2; 7 bases are shared with TRBD1. Germline V lookup: CDR1 SEHNR, CDR2 FQNEAQ (reference sequence). Trimming removed 5 bases from V and 5 bases from J; junction bases left unmatched: 5. This CDR3 contains 13 residues. The CDR3 coding sequence is TGTGCCAGCAGCCCAGGGGGTCGGTATGGCTACACCTTC. It specifies CASSPGGRYGYTF.

Comment on this clone: One junction end disagrees with the germline gene, perhaps due to a read error. The V and J genes are TRBV7-9 and TRBJ2-3; D remains unclear. This CDR3 comprises 12 residues. The germline V gene has CDR1 SEHNR and CDR2 FQNEAQ (reference sequence). CDR3 sequence (DNA): TGTTCCAGCAGCTTCAACACAGATACGCAGTATTTT. Protein sequence: CSSSFNTDTQYF. Supplemented by reference TRBV7-9 and TRBJ2-3, the full variable domain reads DTGVSQNPRHKITKRGQNVTFRCDPISEHNRLYWYRQTLGQGPEFLTYFQNEAQLEKSRLLSDRFSAERPKGSFSTLEIQRTEQGDSAMYLCSSSFNTDTQYFGPGTRLTVL.

The rearrangement links TRBV14 to TRBJ2-3, with 10 bases fitting TRBD2. V trimming: 5 bases; J trimming: 1 base; junction bases outside the gene matches: 27. Looked up from germline, CDR1 is SGHDN and CDR2 is FVKESK. The CDR3 consists of 23 residues. The CDR3 nucleotides read TGTGCCAGCAGCTCCGGACTAGCGGAAAGAAGGCCCGACTCTGAGGGCTGCACAGATACGCAGTATTTT. Its translation is CASSSGLAERRPDSEGCTDTQYF.

The V call is TRBV5-1, the J call TRBJ2-3; 8 bases agree with TRBD1. The germline gives CDR1 SGHRS, CDR2 YFSETQ. Trimming removed 2 bases from V and 3 bases from J; junction bases left unmatched: 5. The CDR3 covers 15 residues. In nucleotides, the CDR3 is TGCGCCAGCAGCTTCCGGACAGGGTTGACAGATACGCAGTATTTT. It is translated as CASSFRTGLTDTQYF.

This clone was observed a handful of times. The rearrangement joins TRBV5-8 to TRBJ2-7; 10 bases fit TRBD1. Per germline, CDR1 SGHTS and CDR2 YDEGEE. Trimming took 5 bases from V and 5 from J; bases not matched to a gene: 13. The CDR3 runs to 16 residues. The CDR3 here is CASSPLRGQGRHEQYF. The CDR3 DNA follows: TGTGCCAGCAGTCCGCTCCGGGGACAGGGGAGGCACGAGCAGTACTTC.

The rearrangement links TRBV6-5 to TRBJ1-1; no reliable D call. The V gene's germline CDR1 is MNHEY and CDR2 SVGAGI. V was shortened by 2 bases and J by 1 base, with 8 bases between the two germline ends. The CDR3 loop spans 14 amino acids. The CDR3 sequence: CASSYGGTNTEAFF. In DNA, the CDR3 is TGTGCCAGCAGTTACGGCGGAACGAACACTGAAGCTTTCTTT.

The chain carries TRBV27 and TRBJ2-7, with 8 bases fitting TRBD2. The V gene's germline CDR1 is MNHEY and CDR2 SMNVEV (reference sequence). The CDR3 has 13 residues. Losses at the gene ends were 7 bases for V and 3 bases for J; bases not matched to a gene: 5. The CDR3 bases are TGTGCCAGCACCCCGGCGGGGGGCTACGAGCAGTACTTC. Protein: CASTPAGGYEQYF.

This sequence joins TRBV19 and TRBJ1-2; D uncertain. Trimming took off 4 bases at V and 8 bases at J, with 8 bases between the two ends. The CDR3 has 11 residues. Germline CDR1 is LNHDA and CDR2 is SQIVND (reference sequence). The CDR3 here is CASSKREGYTF. CDR3 sequence (DNA): TGTGCCAGTAGTAAACGGGAGGGCTACACCTTC.

This chain connects TRBV2 to TRBJ1-3, with no clear D. The germline V gene has CDR1 SNHLY and CDR2 FYNNEI. The CDR3 has 13 amino acids. V gave up 6 bases and J gave up 2 bases, with 8 bases separating them. The CDR3 is CASREGAGNTIYF. As DNA, the CDR3 is TGTGCCAGCAGAGAGGGAGCTGGAAACACCATATATTTT.

This clone was observed a few times. V is TRBV5-1 and J is TRBJ1-2; D unclear. The CDR3 extends over 13 amino acids. CDR1 and CDR2 from the germline V gene are SGHRS and YFSETQ. Deletions cut 0 bases from V and 2 bases from J, with 5 bases between. The CDR3 here is CASSLGANYGYTF. CDR3 bases: TGCGCCAGCAGCTTGGGGGCCAACTATGGCTACACCTTC.

The rearrangement joins TRBV18 to TRBJ2-5, with 9 bases that match TRBD2. This CDR3 has 16 residues. The germline CDR1 and CDR2 sequences are KGHSH and LQKENI. The junction had 7 bases not matched to a gene; V was cut back by 3 bases and J by 2 bases. CDR3 bases: TGTGCCAGCTCACCCCCGGGACTAGCAAATCAAGAGACCCAGTACTTC. Amino acids: CASSPPGLANQETQYF.

The rearrangement uses TRBV6-6 and TRBJ2-7; D remains unclear. The CDR3 spans 16 residues. Trimming removed 0 bases at V and 0 bases at J, with 12 bases between. Germline V gives CDR1 MNHNY, CDR2 SVGAGI (reference sequence). CDR3 residues: CASSYSARGSSYEQYF. The CDR3 coding sequence is TGTGCCAGCAGTTACTCGGCCCGTGGCAGCTCCTACGAGCAGTACTTC.

The chain carries TRBV9 and TRBJ1-4, with TRBD1 identical over 10 bases. The CDR3 covers 15 residues. J gave up 8 bases and V 2 bases, and 6 bases lay outside the gene matches. The germline V gene encodes CDR1 SGDLS and CDR2 YYNGEE. This chain's CDR3 is CASSVFGTGDEKLFF. In DNA form, the CDR3 reads TGTGCCAGCAGCGTGTTTGGGACAGGGGACGAAAAACTGTTTTTT.